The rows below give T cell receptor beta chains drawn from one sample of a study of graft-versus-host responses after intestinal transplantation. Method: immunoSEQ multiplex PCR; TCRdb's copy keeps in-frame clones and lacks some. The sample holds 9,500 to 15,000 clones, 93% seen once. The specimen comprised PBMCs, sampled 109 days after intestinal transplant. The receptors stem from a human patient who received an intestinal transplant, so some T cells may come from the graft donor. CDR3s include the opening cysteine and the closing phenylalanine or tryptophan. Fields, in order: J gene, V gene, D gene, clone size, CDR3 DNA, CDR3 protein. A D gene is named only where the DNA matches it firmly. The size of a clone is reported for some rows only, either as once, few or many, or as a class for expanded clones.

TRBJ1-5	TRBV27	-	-	TGTGCCAGCAGTTTAGCGGGTAATCAGCCCCAGCATTTT	CASSLAGNQPQHF
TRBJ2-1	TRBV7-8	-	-	TGTGCCAGCAGCCTCCCGGCGGGAACCTCCTACAATGAGCAGTTCTTC	CASSLPAGTSYNEQFF
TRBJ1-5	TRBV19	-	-	TGTGCCAGTAGTCGTTGGGCCTATAGCAATCAGCCCCAGCATTTT	CASSRWAYSNQPQHF
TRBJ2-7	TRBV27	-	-	TGTGCCAGCAGTCCACGCTCCCCCGGGCCGTACGAGCAGTACTTC	CASSPRSPGPYEQYF
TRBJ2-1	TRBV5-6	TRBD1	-	TGTGCCAGCAGCTTGTTCAGTCTTTGGGACAGCTCCTACAATGAGCAGTTCTTC	CASSLFSLWDSSYNEQFF
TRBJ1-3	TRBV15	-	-	TGTGCCACCAGCAGAGAATATGCGACAAATCCCCCTTCCTCTGGAAACACCATATATTTT	CATSREYATNPPSSGNTIYF
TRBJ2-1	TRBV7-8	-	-	TGTGCCAGCAGCTTATCTTGGGGGAGCTCCTACAATGAGCAGTTCTTC	CASSLSWGSSYNEQFF
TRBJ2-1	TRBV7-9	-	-	TGTGCCAGCAGTGTAAATGAGCAGTTCTTC	CASSVNEQFF
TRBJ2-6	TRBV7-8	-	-	TGTGCCAGCAGCTTAGCGTGGGCAGGGACTGGGGCCAACGTCCTGACTTTC	CASSLAWAGTGANVLTF
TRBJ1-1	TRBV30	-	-	TGTGCCTGGACGGTCGGGAGCACTGAAGCTTTCTTT	CAWTVGSTEAFF
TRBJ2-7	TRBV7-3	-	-	TGTGCCAGCAGCTTGCCCCCCCTATCCACGGGAACAACCTACGAGCAGTACTTC	CASSLPPLSTGTTYEQYF
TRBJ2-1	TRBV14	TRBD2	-	TGTGCCAGCAGCCAAGGGGTAGGACTAGCGGGAGGACATGAGCAGTTCTTC	CASSQGVGLAGGHEQFF
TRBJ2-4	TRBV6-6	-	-	TGTGCCAGCAGTCCCTCCAGGGGCATTCAGTACTTC	CASSPSRGIQYF
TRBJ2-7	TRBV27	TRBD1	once	TGTGCCAGCAGGCTTACAGGGGGCTTGGACGAGCAGTACTTC	CASRLTGGLDEQYF
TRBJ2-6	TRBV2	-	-	TGTGCCAGCAGCCTCACAGAACGGGTCCCCTCTGGGGCCAACGTCCTGACTTTC	CASSLTERVPSGANVLTF
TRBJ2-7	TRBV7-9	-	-	TGTGCCAGCAGCTTAGTTTCGACCAGCTCCTACGAGCAGTACTTC	CASSLVSTSSYEQYF
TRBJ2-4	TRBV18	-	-	TGTGCCAGCTCACCAGAGCTAGCCAAAAACATTCAGTACTTC	CASSPELAKNIQYF
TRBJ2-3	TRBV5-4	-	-	TGTGCCAGCAGCTTGATAGGGGGGAGATCCACAGATACGCAGTATTTT	CASSLIGGRSTDTQYF
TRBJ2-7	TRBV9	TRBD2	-	TGTGCCAGCAGCGTTGGGGACTATGTTTACGAGCAGTACTTC	CASSVGDYVYEQYF
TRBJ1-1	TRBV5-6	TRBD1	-	TGTGCCAGCAGCTTCGCGGACAGGGACACTGAAGCTTTCTTT	CASSFADRDTEAFF
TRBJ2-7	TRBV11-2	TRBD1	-	TGTGCCAGCAGCCCAAGCATAACAGGGGGCTACGAGCAGTACTTC	CASSPSITGGYEQYF
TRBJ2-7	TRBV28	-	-	TGTGCCAGCAGTTTAAAGGATTACGAGCAGTACTTC	CASSLKDYEQYF
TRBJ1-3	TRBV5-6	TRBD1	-	TGTGCCAGCAGCGGGGGACAGGGGGCGACTGGAAACACCATATATTTT	CASSGGQGATGNTIYF
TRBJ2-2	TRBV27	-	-	TGTGCCAGCAGTTTAATCGGGCGGCTAAACACCGGGGAGCTGTTTTTT	CASSLIGRLNTGELFF
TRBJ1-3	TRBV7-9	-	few	TGTGCCAGCAGCCCCTTGACAGCTCCCTCTGGAAACACCATATATTTT	CASSPLTAPSGNTIYF
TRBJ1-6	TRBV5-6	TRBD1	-	TGTGCCAGCAGCTTGGGTATGGGACAGGGAATTAATTCACCCCTCCACTTT	CASSLGMGQGINSPLHF
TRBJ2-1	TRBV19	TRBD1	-	TGTGCCAGTGGAAGGGACAGTAACTACAATGAGCAGTTCTTC	CASGRDSNYNEQFF
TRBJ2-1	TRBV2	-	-	TGTGCCAGCACGGGACCATTGGGCAATGAGCAGTTCTTC	CASTGPLGNEQFF
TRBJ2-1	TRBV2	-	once	TGTGCCAGCAGTGAACGCGCGACGCATGAGCAGTTCTTC	CASSERATHEQFF
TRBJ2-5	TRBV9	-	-	TGTGCCAGCGCTCGGGAGGGACAGATCCAAGAGACCCAGTACTTC	CASAREGQIQETQYF
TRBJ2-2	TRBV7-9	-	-	TGTGCCAGCAGCTTAGTGAACTCCGCGAACACCGGGGAGCTGTTTTTT	CASSLVNSANTGELFF
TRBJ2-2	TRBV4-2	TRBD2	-	TGTGCCAGCAGCCAAGATCAGGGGGGCGGGAGGGCCATTACCGGGGAGCTGTTTTTT	CASSQDQGGGRAITGELFF
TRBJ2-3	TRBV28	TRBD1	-	TGTGCCAGCAGTACGAGTCGAGGGGGCTGGACAGATACGCAGTATTTT	CASSTSRGGWTDTQYF
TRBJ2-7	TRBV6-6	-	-	TGTGCCAGCAGACGCCCGGGGGTATCAGCCTACGAGCAGTACTTC	CASRRPGVSAYEQYF
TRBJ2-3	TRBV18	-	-	TGTGCCAGCCCCCCCGGCCAGGGGATTTGGTCAGATACGCAGTATTTT	CASPPGQGIWSDTQYF
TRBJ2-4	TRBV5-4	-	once	TGTGCCAGCAGCGGCCGGAAGGGCGGCGACAAAAACATTCAGTACTTC	CASSGRKGGDKNIQYF
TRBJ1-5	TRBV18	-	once	TGTGCCAGCTCGTCAAATTGGTCCGTCTATAGCAATCAGCCCCAGCATTTT	CASSSNWSVYSNQPQHF
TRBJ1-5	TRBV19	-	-	TGTGCCAGTACCGGCAGGGGCGTCCAGCCCCAGCATTTT	CASTGRGVQPQHF
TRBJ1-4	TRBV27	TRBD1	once	TGTGCCAGCAGTCTGGGACAGCGCAATGAAAAACTGTTTTTT	CASSLGQRNEKLFF